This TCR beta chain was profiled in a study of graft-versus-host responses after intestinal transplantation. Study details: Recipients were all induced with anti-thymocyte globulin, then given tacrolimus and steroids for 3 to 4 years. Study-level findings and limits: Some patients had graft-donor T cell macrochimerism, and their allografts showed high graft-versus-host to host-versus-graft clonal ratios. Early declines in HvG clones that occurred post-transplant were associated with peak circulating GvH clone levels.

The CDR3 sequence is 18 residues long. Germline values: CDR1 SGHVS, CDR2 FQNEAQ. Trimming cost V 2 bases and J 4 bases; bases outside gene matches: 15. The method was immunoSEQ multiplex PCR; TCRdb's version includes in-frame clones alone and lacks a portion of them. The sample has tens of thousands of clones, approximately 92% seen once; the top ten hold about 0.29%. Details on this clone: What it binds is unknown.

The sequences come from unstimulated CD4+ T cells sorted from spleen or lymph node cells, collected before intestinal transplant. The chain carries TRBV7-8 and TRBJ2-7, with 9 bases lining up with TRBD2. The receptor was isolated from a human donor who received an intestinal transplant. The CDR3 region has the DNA TGTGCCAGCAGCTTAAGGCTAGCGGGAAGGGCGAGGTCATACGAGCAGTACTTC. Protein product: CASSLRLAGRARSYEQYF.